The 17 T cell receptor beta chains in this list originate from one sample, sequenced in a study of T cell responses to AZD1222 COVID-19 vaccine. Some clones are missing from TCRdb's copy, which holds only in-frame ones; the method was immunoSEQ multiplex PCR. The sample shows fewer than 35,000 clones, approximately 89% of them seen only once. Sample: peripheral blood, taken on day 0 of AZD1222 vaccination. The receptors derive from an adult in good health.

The chain combines TRBV7-2 with TRBJ1-1; D remains ambiguous. The CDR3 loop spans 16 amino acids. Trimming left V 0 bases short and J 1 base short, with 12 bases between. Germline values: CDR1 SGHTA, CDR2 FQGNSA. CDR3: CASSLARSPGNTEAFF. CDR3 nucleotides: TGTGCCAGCAGCTTAGCGAGGAGCCCGGGGAACACTGAAGCTTTCTTT.

The chain uses TRBV6-4 and TRBJ1-1; 8 bases are a match to TRBD1. This CDR3 is built from 13 residues. The germline V gene has CDR1 MRHNA and CDR2 SNTAGT. V lost 4 bases and J lost 4; bases outside the gene matches: 2. The CDR3 is CASSADRGTEAFF. CDR3 in DNA: TGTGCCAGCAGTGCAGACAGGGGCACTGAAGCTTTCTTT.

This clone was observed a single time. V usage is TRBV30 and J usage is TRBJ1-1, with D possibly being TRBD1 (6 bases). The CDR3 has 12 amino acids. Between the trimmed V and J ends, which lost 3 bases and 5 bases, there was a span of 10 bases. Germline-derived CDR1 and CDR2 are GTSNPN and SVGIG (reference sequence). Written as DNA, the CDR3 is TGTGCCTGGAGGGGGGGCGAGACTGAAGCTTTCTTT. It translates to CAWRGGETEAFF. Filled out from reference TRBV30 and TRBJ1-1, the complete variable domain reads SQTIHQWPATLVQPVGSPLSLECTVEGTSNPNLYWYRQAAGRGLQLLFYSVGIGQISSEVPQNLSASRPQDRQFILSSKKLLLSDSGFYLCAWRGGETEAFFGQGTRLTVV.

The chain uses TRBV19 and TRBJ1-6; 9 positions agree with TRBD1. The CDR3 has 16 residues. CDR1 is LNHDA, CDR2 SQIVND, per germline (reference sequence). After removal of 0 bases from V and 7 bases from J, the junction contained 4 bases not matched to a gene. Here the CDR3 DNA reads TGTGCCAGTAGTATAGAACAGGGGGCGTCGAATTCACCCCTCCACTTT. Translation: CASSIEQGASNSPLHF. The whole variable domain, remainder taken from reference TRBV19 and TRBJ1-6, is DGGITQSPKYLFRKEGQNVTLSCEQNLNHDAMYWYRQDPGQGLRLIYYSQIVNDFQKGDIAEGYSVSREKKESFPLTVTSAQKNPTAFYLCASSIEQGASNSPLHFGNGTRLTVT.

The chain recombines TRBV5-1 with TRBJ2-3; D is unclear. V lost 0 bases, J lost 1 base, and 9 bases lay in between. The CDR3 has 15 amino acids. CDR1 is SGHRS and CDR2 is YFSETQ in the germline V gene. CDR3 in DNA: TGCGCCAGCAGCTTGGTGTTCAGCGGCACAGATACGCAGTATTTT. Amino acid sequence: CASSLVFSGTDTQYF.

The chain carries TRBV30 and TRBJ2-1, with 8 bases lining up with TRBD2. Per germline, CDR1 GTSNPN and CDR2 SVGIG (reference sequence). The CDR3 is made up of 14 amino acids. J gave up 4 bases and V 3 bases, and 5 bases lay outside the gene matches. This CDR3 reads CAWSGGAGYNEQFF. The CDR3 coding sequence is TGTGCCTGGAGCGGGGGGGCCGGGTACAATGAGCAGTTCTTC.

The rearrangement links TRBV4-3 to TRBJ2-7; possible D gene TRBD2, 6 bases. V dropped 1 base and J dropped 6 bases, with 10 bases sitting between them. Germline lookup yields CDR1 LGHNA and CDR2 YSLEER. The CDR3 is 13 amino acids. The DNA of the CDR3 is TGCGCCAGCAGCCAAGGGGTCGGGGGCGAGCAGTACTTC. Amino acids: CASSQGVGGEQYF.

The chain joins TRBV5-1 to TRBJ2-5; 7 bases map to TRBD2. J lost 5 bases, V lost 2 bases, and 6 bases had no gene match. This CDR3 is 14 amino acids long. Germline-derived CDR1 and CDR2 are SGHRS and YFSETQ. CDR3 sequence: CASSFGSSGETQYF. For the CDR3, the DNA is TGCGCCAGCAGCTTCGGAAGTAGCGGGGAGACCCAGTACTTC.

V and J are TRBV19 and TRBJ2-3; 8 bases map to TRBD1. This CDR3 spans 17 amino acids. V dropped 4 bases and J dropped 5; count of bases not matched to a gene: 14. CDR1 and CDR2 from the germline V gene are LNHDA and SQIVND (reference sequence). The CDR3 nucleotides are TGTGCCAGTAGTAGCTTTTCCGGGACAGGAGGGGGAGATACGCAGTATTTT. It translates to CASSSFSGTGGGDTQYF.

This clone has a single count. This rearrangement joins TRBV6-6 to TRBJ2-6; D is uncertain. The germline CDR1 and CDR2 sequences are MNHNY and SVGAGI (reference sequence). This CDR3 is 12 amino acids long. Trimming removed 6 bases at V and 4 bases at J, with 4 bases between. The CDR3 protein is CASSQGANVLTF. For the CDR3, the DNA is TGTGCCAGCAGCCAGGGGGCCAACGTCCTGACTTTC.

This rearrangement joins TRBV4-3 to TRBJ1-4; weak D call: TRBD1 (6 bases). Germline CDR1 LGHNA, CDR2 YSLEER. The V gene lost 0 bases and the J gene lost 7 bases, with 9 bases spanning the gap. The CDR3 runs to 14 residues. The CDR3 is CASSQEGAGEKLFF. The CDR3 DNA sequence: TGCGCCAGCAGCCAAGAGGGGGCAGGTGAAAAACTGTTTTTT.

This chain uses TRBV7-9 with TRBJ1-6; possibly TRBD1 for D (5 bases). The CDR3 has 15 residues. V was pared by 1 base and J by 10 bases, with 14 bases between. Germline CDR1 SEHNR, CDR2 FQNEAQ (reference sequence). CDR3 coding DNA: TGTGCCAGCAGCTTAGAAGGGGCAGGCGGGTCACCCCTCCACTTT. It yields the protein CASSLEGAGGSPLHF. The whole variable domain, filled in from reference TRBV7-9 and TRBJ1-6, reads DTGVSQNPRHKITKRGQNVTFRCDPISEHNRLYWYRQTLGQGPEFLTYFQNEAQLEKSRLLSDRFSAERPKGSFSTLEIQRTEQGDSAMYLCASSLEGAGGSPLHFGNGTRLTVT.

The J gene is TRBJ2-2, the V gene TRBV5-1, with TRBD1 identical over 11 bases. With V trimmed by 4 bases and J by 7 bases, 9 bases remained unmatched. Germline assignment: CDR1 SGHRS and CDR2 YFSETQ. This CDR3 spans 16 amino acids. Here the CDR3 DNA reads TGCGCCAGCAGCGGGAGAGGACAGGGGGCTAGCGGGGAGCTGTTTTTT. It specifies CASSGRGQGASGELFF. Using reference TRBV5-1 and TRBJ2-2 for the parts outside the CDR3, the full variable domain is KAGVTQTPRYLIKTRGQQVTLSCSPISGHRSVSWYQQTPGQGLQFLFEYFSETQRNKGNFPGRFSGRQFSNSRSEMNVSTLELGDSALYLCASSGRGQGASGELFFGEGSRLTVL.

The CDR3 sequence: CASSAQGAPYGYTF. CDR3 nucleotides: TGTGCCAGCAGCGCACAGGGGGCCCCCTATGGCTACACCTTC. This chain joins TRBV27 and TRBJ1-2, with TRBD1 matching 9 bases. The CDR3 consists of 14 residues. Germline V gene data show CDR1 as MNHEY and CDR2 as SMNVEV (reference sequence). V trimming: 6 bases; J trimming: 4 bases; junction bases outside the gene matches: 6.

The chain joins TRBV27 to TRBJ1-2, with D possibly being TRBD1 (6 bases). Trimming pared 3 bases from V and 8 bases from J, leaving 19 bases between. CDR3 length equals 15 residues. CDR1 is MNHEY and CDR2 is SMNVEV in the germline V gene (reference sequence). The CDR3 DNA sequence: TGTGCCAGCAGTTTTTCTACCAAGGGGGTTGGAGGCTACACCTTC. Its translation: CASSFSTKGVGGYTF.

The J gene is TRBJ2-1, the V gene TRBV11-2, with TRBD1 as a possible D gene (6 bases). V lost 0 bases, J lost 10 bases, and 10 bases lay in between. The CDR3 spans 13 residues. CDR1 SGHAT and CDR2 FQNNGV come from the germline V gene. This CDR3 reads CASSLEPQGEQFF. CDR3 sequence (DNA): TGTGCCAGCAGCTTAGAGCCCCAGGGGGAGCAGTTCTTC.

The V and J genes are TRBV7-8 and TRBJ1-2, with unresolved D. Trimming shortened V by 1 base and J by 11 bases, and 11 bases separated the two germline ends. The CDR3 consists of 12 residues. From germline, CDR1 is SGHVS and CDR2 FQNEAQ. In DNA form, the CDR3 reads TGTGCCAGCAGCTTAGTACAAGGCCTATACACCTTC. Protein: CASSLVQGLYTF.